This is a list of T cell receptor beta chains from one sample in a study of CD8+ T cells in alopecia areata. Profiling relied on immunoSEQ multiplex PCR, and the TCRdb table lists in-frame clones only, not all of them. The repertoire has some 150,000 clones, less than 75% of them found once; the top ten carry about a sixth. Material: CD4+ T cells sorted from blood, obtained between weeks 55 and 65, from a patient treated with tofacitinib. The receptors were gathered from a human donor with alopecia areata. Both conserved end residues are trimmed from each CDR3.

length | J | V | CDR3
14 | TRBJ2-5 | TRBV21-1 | ASSSCSGGAGETQY
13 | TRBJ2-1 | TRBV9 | ASSVGGLAGNEQF
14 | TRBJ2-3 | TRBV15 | ATRLPLAGSTDTQY
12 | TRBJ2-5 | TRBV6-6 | ASSLTTRQETQY
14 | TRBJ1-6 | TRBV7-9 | ASSLGTGNPNSPLH
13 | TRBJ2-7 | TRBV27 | ASSARSGGAYEQY
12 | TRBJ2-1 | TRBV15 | ATSRDRAANEQF
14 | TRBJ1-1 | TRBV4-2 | ASSQDPGRGVTEAF
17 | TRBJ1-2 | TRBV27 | ASSLQRRGAFPSNYGYT
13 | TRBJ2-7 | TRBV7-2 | ASSSPHRGVYEQY
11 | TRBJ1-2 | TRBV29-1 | SVGPGGNYGYT
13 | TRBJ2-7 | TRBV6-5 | ASSYSRGGHYEQY